Given below is one TCR beta chain in context. This sample is drawn from a study of blood T cell repertoires in COVID-19. CDR3 length: 13 residues. Germline CDR1 is SNHLY and CDR2 is FYNNEI. V lost 8 bases and J 7 bases, leaving 15 bases between the germline ends. Repertoires were generated with immunoSEQ multiplex PCR, while TCRdb's copy carries only in-frame clones and drops some. The sample holds around 250,000 clones, roughly 80% seen once. The J gene is TRBJ1-5, the V gene TRBV2; no reliable D call. The source of this sequence is a man aged 45-65 years who had recovered from COVID-19. The sequencing sample was made of PBMCs or T cells enriched from blood (not recorded which). The CDR3 sequence: CASVGRVGQPQHF. The CDR3 nucleotides are TGTGCCAGCGTGGGTCGGGTTGGACAGCCCCAGCATTTT.